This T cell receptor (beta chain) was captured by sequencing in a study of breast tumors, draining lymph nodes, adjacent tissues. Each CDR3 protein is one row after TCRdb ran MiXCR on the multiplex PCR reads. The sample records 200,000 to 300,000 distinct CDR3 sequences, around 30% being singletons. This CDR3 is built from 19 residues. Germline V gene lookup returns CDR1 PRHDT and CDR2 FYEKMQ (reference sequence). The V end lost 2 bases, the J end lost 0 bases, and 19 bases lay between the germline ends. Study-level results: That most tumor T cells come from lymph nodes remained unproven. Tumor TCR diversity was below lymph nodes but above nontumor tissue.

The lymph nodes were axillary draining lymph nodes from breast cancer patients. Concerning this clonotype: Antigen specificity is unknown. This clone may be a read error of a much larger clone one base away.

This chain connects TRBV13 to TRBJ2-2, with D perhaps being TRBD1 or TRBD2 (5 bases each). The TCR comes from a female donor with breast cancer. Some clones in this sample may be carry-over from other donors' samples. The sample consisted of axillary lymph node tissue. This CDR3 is CASSLSRNKGRANTGELFF. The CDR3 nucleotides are TGTGCCAGCAGCTTAAGCCGGAATAAGGGACGGGCGAACACCGGGGAGCTGTTTTTT.